This T cell receptor beta chain emerged from a study of shared clonotypes between healthy human individuals. Study summary: Per donor, CD8 memory used one plate, CD8 naive used two, CD4 memory used three and CD4 naive used three.

Trimming took 1 base from V and 3 from J, leaving 4 bases between them. The CDR3 contains 13 residues. Looked up from germline, CDR1 is LNHDA and CDR2 is SQIVND (reference sequence). With regard to this clone: Its target is unknown.

CD45RO-negative, CCR7-selected cells formed the naive CD8 fraction, which excluded terminally differentiated effector memory CD45RA+ cells. Per the authors' pipeline: ImmunoSEQ supplied junction-only sequences lacking quality scores, so filtering was different. The protocol was immunoSEQ multiplex PCR, while the TCRdb copy is restricted to in-frame clones and leaves out a portion. That table is the source of V, J and clone size, and D and trimming were worked out from the DNA. The sample has some 1,900,000 clones, roughly 95% seen once. Whole-study results and caveats: Tissues were not sampled, only blood, and their repertoires likely differ. Sequencing of the sorted subsets was shown by rarefaction to be incomplete despite large depth.

Sequenced sample: naive CD8+ T cells sorted from blood. The chain employs TRBV19 and TRBJ2-1; no reliable D call. This receptor was taken from a man younger than 30 in good health. The CDR3 protein is CASSIVLYNEQFF. Here the CDR3 DNA reads TGTGCCAGTAGTATAGTTCTCTACAATGAGCAGTTCTTC.